This passage covers 18 T cell receptor beta chains from one sample sequenced in a study of blood T cell repertoires in COVID-19. Sequenced by immunoSEQ multiplex PCR; TCRdb stores in-frame clones only, minus some. The sample shows 210,000 or so clones, around 90% of them seen only once. Input material: PBMCs or T cells enriched from blood (not recorded which). The receptors originated from a young man who had recovered from COVID-19.

The chain employs TRBV12-5 and TRBJ2-2, with a weak D call TRBD1 (6 bases). This CDR3 is 14 amino acids long. V was trimmed by 6 bases and J by 6 bases, leaving 14 bases between them. The germline gives CDR1 LGHNT, CDR2 FRNRAP. CDR3 region: CASGSFTGSGELFF. In nucleotides, the CDR3 is TGTGCTAGTGGCTCGTTCACAGGGTCCGGGGAGCTGTTTTTT. The whole variable domain, filled in from reference TRBV12-5 and TRBJ2-2, reads DARVTQTPRHKVTEMGQEVTMRCQPILGHNTVFWYRQTMMQGLELLAYFRNRAPLDDSGMPKDRFSAEMPDATLATLKIQPSEPRDSAVYFCASGSFTGSGELFFGEGSRLTVL.

CDR3 nucleotides: TGTGCCAGCAGTTTGGCGGCTAGCGGAAGCACAGATACGCAGTATTTT. Translation gives CASSLAASGSTDTQYF. The chain is built from TRBV28 and TRBJ2-3; TRBD2 matches 7 bases. In germline, CDR1 is MDHEN, CDR2 SYDVKM. With V trimmed by 3 bases and J by 0 bases, 6 bases remained unmatched. The CDR3 covers 16 residues.

V gene TRBV5-1 combines with J gene TRBJ2-1; perhaps TRBD2 as D (5 bases). The germline V and J ends were trimmed by 4 bases and 10 bases, with 15 bases remaining between them. Germline CDR1 is SGHRS and CDR2 is YFSETQ. The CDR3 consists of 13 residues. CDR3: CASSRGADAEQFF. Written as DNA, the CDR3 is TGCGCCAGCAGCCGGGGAGCTGACGCGGAGCAGTTCTTC.

The chain uses TRBV5-1 and TRBJ2-5; D is possibly TRBD1 (5 bases). V lost 4 bases and J 7 bases, leaving 11 bases between the germline ends. CDR3 size: 12 residues. From germline, CDR1 is SGHRS and CDR2 YFSETQ. CDR3 DNA: TGCGCCAGCAGCCAGGGCACGGCGACCCAGTACTTC. It codes for CASSQGTATQYF.

The genes are TRBV7-2 and TRBJ2-7; TRBD1 matches 8 bases. CDR3 length equals 15 residues. After removal of 5 bases from V and 3 bases from J, the junction contained 9 bases not matched to a gene. Germline V gene lookup returns CDR1 SGHTA and CDR2 FQGNSA. The CDR3 reads CASSQQTGEGYEQYF. CDR3 coding DNA: TGTGCCAGCAGCCAGCAGACAGGGGAAGGCTACGAGCAGTACTTC.

This chain uses TRBV19 with TRBJ2-4, with 8 bases lining up with TRBD2. The CDR3 consists of 16 residues. V shed 5 bases and J 1 base; nucleotides not matched to a gene: 7. Germline V gives CDR1 LNHDA, CDR2 SQIVND (reference sequence). Here the CDR3 DNA reads TGTGCCAGTAGTGAGCCGGGACTAGGGGCCAAAAACATTCAGTACTTC. It codes for CASSEPGLGAKNIQYF.

This chain joins TRBV5-1 and TRBJ2-7; 10 nucleotides line up with TRBD1. V gave up 4 bases and J gave up 3 bases; unmatched junction bases: 4. Germline CDR1 and CDR2: SGHRS and YFSETQ. This CDR3 contains 14 residues. CDR3 loop: CASSGRDRGYEQYF. In nucleotides, the CDR3 is TGCGCCAGCAGCGGCCGGGACAGGGGCTACGAGCAGTACTTC. Using reference TRBV5-1 and TRBJ2-7 for the parts outside the CDR3, the full variable domain is KAGVTQTPRYLIKTRGQQVTLSCSPISGHRSVSWYQQTPGQGLQFLFEYFSETQRNKGNFPGRFSGRQFSNSRSEMNVSTLELGDSALYLCASSGRDRGYEQYFGPGTRLTVT.

V gene TRBV5-6 combines with J gene TRBJ1-2; 7 bases align to TRBD1. CDR1 is SGHDT, CDR2 YYEEEE, per germline. This CDR3 region has 15 residues. V gave up 3 bases and J gave up 12 bases; unmatched junction bases: 17. CDR3 residues: CASSSDREANLRDTF. CDR3 nucleotide sequence: TGTGCCAGCAGCTCCGACAGGGAAGCCAACCTACGAGACACCTTC.

This clone was seen a handful of times. CDR3 sequence (DNA): TGTGCCAGCAGCTCAACCCGACTAGCGGGAGTTGGTGAGCAGTTCTTC. Its translation is CASSSTRLAGVGEQFF. The chain carries TRBV11-2 and TRBJ2-1, with 12 bases matching TRBD2. J gave up 9 bases and V 4 bases, and 10 bases lay outside the gene matches. Per germline, CDR1 SGHAT and CDR2 FQNNGV. This CDR3 spans 16 amino acids. The full variable domain, with the rest looked up from reference TRBV11-2 and TRBJ2-1, is EAGVAQSPRYKIIEKRQSVAFWCNPISGHATLYWYQQILGQGPKLLIQFQNNGVVDDSQLPKDRFSAERLKGVDSTLKIQPAKLEDSAVYLCASSSTRLAGVGEQFFGPGTRLTVL.

V gene TRBV5-1 combines with J gene TRBJ1-6; 7 nucleotides align to TRBD1. In germline, CDR1 is SGHRS, CDR2 YFSETQ. The V and J ends lost 5 bases and 6 bases, in that order; junction bases with no gene match: 8. The CDR3 contains 15 residues. Here the CDR3 reads CASSQTGTANSPLHF. The CDR3 nucleotides are TGCGCCAGCAGTCAAACCGGGACAGCTAATTCACCCCTCCACTTT.

The chain couples TRBV3-1 (or the pseudogene TRBV3-2) to TRBJ2-3; 10 bases align to TRBD2. The V gene's germline CDR1 is LGHDT and CDR2 YNNKEL (reference sequence). This CDR3 contains 16 residues. The V gene end was trimmed by 4 bases and the J gene end by 6 bases; junction bases not matched to a gene: 10. CDR3 nucleotides: TGTGCCAGCAGCCCCCCAGCGGGAGGGTTCGGGGATACGCAGTATTTT. Translation: CASSPPAGGFGDTQYF.

DNA of the CDR3: TGTGCCAGCAGTTTTGACAGGGTAATAGAGGGCAATCAGCCCCAGCATTTT. Protein sequence: CASSFDRVIEGNQPQHF. The chain joins TRBV27 to TRBJ1-5; 7 bases agree with TRBD1. This CDR3 is 17 amino acids long. In germline, CDR1 is MNHEY, CDR2 SMNVEV (reference sequence). J was trimmed by 2 bases and V by 3 bases; bases with no gene match: 10.

The chain carries TRBV2 and TRBJ1-3; no firm D call. V lost 3 bases to trimming and J lost 0 bases, with 3 bases between them. Germline assignment: CDR1 SNHLY and CDR2 FYNNEI. CDR3 length: 13 residues. The CDR3 sequence is CASSERSGNTIYF. For the CDR3, the DNA is TGTGCCAGCAGTGAGCGCTCTGGAAACACCATATATTTT.

This clone is a singleton in its sample. V usage is TRBV11-2 and J usage is TRBJ2-1; perhaps TRBD2 as D (6 bases). This CDR3 spans 17 amino acids. Germline V lookup: CDR1 SGHAT, CDR2 FQNNGV. V was clipped by 3 bases and J by 3 bases, with 18 bases between them. Written as DNA, the CDR3 is TGTGCCAGCAGCTTCGGAAACCGGGGGTTGTTCTACAATGAGCAGTTCTTC. It codes for CASSFGNRGLFYNEQFF.

The chain recombines TRBV5-4 with TRBJ1-1; a weak D match, TRBD1 (6 bases). CDR3 size: 14 residues. The germline V gene encodes CDR1 SGHNT and CDR2 YYREEE (reference sequence). V shed 4 bases and J shed 3 bases, with 13 bases lying between them. In nucleotides, the CDR3 is TGTGCCAGCAGCGCCAGGGGTCGGGACACTGAAGCTTTCTTT. Its protein is CASSARGRDTEAFF.

This clone has more than one count but fewer than ten. The chain carries TRBV30 and TRBJ1-3; D remains unclear. The V gene's germline CDR1 is GTSNPN and CDR2 SVGIG (reference sequence). The CDR3 covers 11 residues. V lost 3 bases, J lost 7 bases, and 7 bases lay in between. The CDR3 loop reads CAWRQWNTIYF. The DNA for the CDR3 is TGTGCCTGGAGACAGTGGAACACCATATATTTT.

The chain links TRBV16 to TRBJ1-2; maybe TRBD1 (6 bases). The CDR3 spans 13 residues. CDR1 and CDR2 from the germline V gene are KGHSY and FQNENV. Trimming shortened V by 4 bases and J by 6 bases, and 12 bases separated the two germline ends. CDR3 nucleotides: TGTGCCAGCAGCCTCGGACAGAACGATGGCTACACCTTC. It translates to CASSLGQNDGYTF.

This chain joins TRBV12-3 or TRBV12-4 and TRBJ2-5; D unclear. The ends were cut back, 3 bases at V and 2 bases at J, with 7 bases in the middle. This CDR3 spans 13 amino acids. The chain's CDR3 is CASSFPVQETQYF. DNA of the CDR3: TGTGCCAGCAGTTTCCCAGTTCAAGAGACCCAGTACTTC.